The 3 T cell receptor beta chains given below trace back to one sample, sequenced in a study of CD8 T cells in cerebrospinal fluid in Alzheimer's disease. TCRdb reprocessed the 10x single-cell sequencing reads, with one entry per CDR3 protein and no DNA. The sample is made up of more than 1,500 distinct CDR3 sequences, and the top ten hold 10% of it. Sequenced input: cerebrospinal fluid. The receptors originated from a human donor in good health.

Measured by frequency, this clonotype is large (0.1 to 1%). The V gene is TRBV27, the J gene TRBJ2-3; without DNA, the TCRdb call of TRBD2 cannot be checked. Germline V lookup: CDR1 MNHEY, CDR2 SMNVEV (reference sequence). CDR3 length: 16 amino acids. The CDR3 is CASSYLAGGYADTQYF.

According to its frequency, this clonotype is medium-sized. This chain links TRBV6-6 with TRBJ2-7; checking the TCRdb D call of TRBD1 is not possible without DNA. The CDR3 totals 15 residues. Germline CDR1 reads MNHNY; CDR2 reads SVGAGI (reference sequence). The CDR3 is CASSDWGGRAYEQYF.

This clonotype is identified as medium-sized from frequency. The V gene is TRBV6-1, the J gene TRBJ1-5; the D call from TCRdb, TRBD1, cannot be confirmed without DNA. CDR1 and CDR2 from the germline V gene are MNHNS and SASEGT. This CDR3 spans 16 amino acids. This CDR3 reads CASSEASGFGPQPQHF.